The clone carrying this T cell receptor beta chain was seen a handful of times. Its specificity is unknown. This sample is drawn from a study of T cells after yellow fever vaccination. General observations from the study: FACS-sorted repertoires could contain abundant clonotypes contaminating from the bulk population. The secondary response was weaker, and its peak arrived faster, on day 5 versus 15.

A 5'RACE template-switching step, the method used to make TCR cDNA, added a universal primer site and UMIs. MiXCR, applied by TCRdb to the 5' RACE reads, yields one record per CDR3 protein. The sample includes under 95,000 distinct CDR3 sequences, around 7.9% of them seen just once. CDR3 length: 16 amino acids. With 11 bases clipped from V and 2 bases from J, the junction kept 14 bases outside the gene matches. CDR1 ENHRY and CDR2 SYGVKD come from the germline V gene. The chain links TRBV10-3 to TRBJ2-2; 7 positions match TRBD1. Sequences were derived from CD8+ T cells sorted from PBMCs, sampled 9 to 11 days after the first yellow fever vaccination. This clonotype was sampled from a man between 18 and 35 years old who received the YFV17D yellow fever vaccine. CDR3 sequence (DNA): TGTGCCGCATCGACGTTCGGACAGGCAAACACCGGGGAGCTGTTTTTT. Translation gives CAASTFGQANTGELFF.